Listed below are T cell receptor beta chains from one sample, sequenced in a study of Ad26.COV2.S vaccination and SARS-CoV-2 variants. Profiling relied on immunoSEQ multiplex PCR, and the TCRdb table lists in-frame clones only, not all of them. The repertoire holds about 440,000 clones, approximately 90% seen once, with about 13% in the top ten. Sequences were derived from peripheral blood, sampled in a trial of Ad26.COV2.S vaccine versus placebo. The origin of the receptors is a person aged 18 to 65 who received the Ad26.COV2.S COVID-19 vaccine or a placebo. CDR3s include the opening cysteine and the closing phenylalanine or tryptophan. D genes are given only for firm matches. For some rows the clone size is stated as once, few or many, or as a class when expanded; others skip it.

>TRBV6-2/TRBV6-3|TRBD2|TRBJ2-7|-|14
CASSYTSGSYEQYF
TGTGCCAGCAGTTACACTAGCGGGAGTTACGAGCAGTACTTC
>TRBV6-2/TRBV6-3|-|TRBJ1-5|few|14
CASSQNRVGQPQHF
TGTGCCAGCAGCCAGAACAGGGTGGGTCAGCCCCAGCATTTT
>TRBV18|-|TRBJ2-1|-|12
CASSGPNNEQFF
TGTGCCAGCTCGGGTCCCAACAATGAGCAGTTCTTC
>TRBV9|-|TRBJ2-7|-|12
CASSPGGYEQYF
TGTGCCAGCTCCCCCGGCGGCTACGAGCAGTACTTC
>TRBV15|-|TRBJ2-7|-|13
CATSRDRGAGLYF
TGTGCCACCAGCAGAGATCGGGGGGCGGGTCTGTACTTC
>TRBV5-4|TRBD1|TRBJ1-6|-|14
CASSSPGQNSPLHF
TGTGCCAGCAGCTCCCCGGGACAGAATTCACCCCTCCACTTT
>TRBV11-2|-|TRBJ2-7|-|15
CASSLGPGGVYEQYF
TGTGCCAGCAGCTTAGGGCCAGGAGGCGTCTACGAGCAGTACTTC
>TRBV21-1|-|TRBJ1-2|few|16
CARKLAGQPNNYGYTF
TGTGCCAGGAAGCTCGCTGGACAGCCGAACAACTATGGCTACACCTTC
>TRBV28|-|TRBJ1-5|-|15
CASSSRRGAIQPQHF
TGTGCCAGCAGTTCGCGGAGGGGGGCCATTCAGCCCCAGCATTTT
>TRBV27|TRBD2|TRBJ2-3|-|15
CASSSRLAGLDTQYF
TGTGCCAGCAGTTCTCGACTAGCGGGATTGGATACGCAGTATTTT
>TRBV6-5|TRBD2|TRBJ2-7|-|14
CASSPLAGGFEQYF
TGTGCCAGCAGTCCACTAGCGGGAGGGTTCGAGCAGTACTTC
>TRBV19|TRBD1|TRBJ1-1|-|15
CATSRDRGANTEAFF
TGTGCCACTTCTCGGGACAGGGGGGCGAACACTGAAGCTTTCTTT
>TRBV7-8|-|TRBJ2-7|-|14
CASSLGRAPYEQYF
TGTGCCAGCAGCTTAGGTCGCGCCCCCTACGAGCAGTACTTC
>TRBV6-5|TRBD1|TRBJ2-7|-|14
CASSFTRQGGEQYF
TGTGCCAGCAGTTTCACCCGACAGGGGGGCGAGCAGTACTTC
>TRBV2|TRBD2|TRBJ2-7|-|14
CASSAGTSGTEQYF
TGTGCCAGCAGTGCAGGGACTAGCGGGACCGAGCAGTACTTC
>TRBV7-9|-|TRBJ1-5|once|16
CASTKYGDGGNQPQHF
TGTGCCAGCACCAAGTATGGAGACGGCGGCAATCAGCCCCAGCATTTT
>TRBV20-1|-|TRBJ1-1|few|11
CSLLGGVLAFF
TGCAGTCTCCTGGGGGGGGTGTTAGCTTTCTTT
>TRBV7-2|-|TRBJ2-2|-|14
CASSFPGERRELFF
TGTGCCAGCAGCTTCCCGGGGGAAAGGCGGGAGCTGTTTTTT
>TRBV28|-|TRBJ1-1|-|15
CASSLPVGSSAEAFF
TGTGCCAGCAGTTTGCCCGTGGGTTCCTCTGCTGAAGCTTTCTTT
>TRBV7-2|-|TRBJ2-7|-|12
CASSLGPREQYF
TGTGCCAGCAGCTTAGGTCCCAGGGAGCAGTACTTC
>TRBV28|-|TRBJ2-6|-|13
CASSSSGANVLTF
TGTGCCAGCAGTTCTTCTGGGGCCAACGTCCTGACTTTC
>TRBV2|-|TRBJ1-1|-|15
CASRGAGTVNTEAFF
TGTGCCAGCAGGGGGGCCGGGACGGTCAACACTGAAGCTTTCTTT
>TRBV12-5|TRBD1|TRBJ1-1|-|15
CASGLGRQGNTEAFF
TGTGCTAGTGGTTTGGGGCGACAGGGGAACACTGAAGCTTTCTTT
>TRBV7-9|TRBD1|TRBJ1-4|-|16
CASRTDPGQSNEKLFF
TGTGCCAGCAGAACCGATCCGGGACAGTCGAATGAAAAACTGTTTTTT
>TRBV7-2|TRBD1|TRBJ2-7|-|14
CASSRTGSVYEQYF
TGTGCCAGCAGCCGGACAGGGAGCGTCTACGAGCAGTACTTC
>TRBV7-3|TRBD2|TRBJ2-1|-|16
CASSSVGGSSYNEQFF
TGTGCCAGCAGCTCGGTAGGCGGGAGCTCCTACAATGAGCAGTTCTTC
>TRBV28|-|TRBJ1-3|-|14
CASSYGFSGNTIYF
TGTGCCAGCAGTTACGGCTTCTCTGGAAACACCATATATTTT